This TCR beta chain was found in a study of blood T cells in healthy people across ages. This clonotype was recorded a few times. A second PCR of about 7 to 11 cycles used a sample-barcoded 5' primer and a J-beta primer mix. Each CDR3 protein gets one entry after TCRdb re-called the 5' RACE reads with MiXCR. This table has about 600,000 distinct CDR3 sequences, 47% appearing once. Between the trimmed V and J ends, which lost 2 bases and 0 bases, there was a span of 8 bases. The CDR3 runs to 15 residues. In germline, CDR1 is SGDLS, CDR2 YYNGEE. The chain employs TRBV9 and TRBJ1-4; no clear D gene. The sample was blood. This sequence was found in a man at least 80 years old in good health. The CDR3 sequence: CASSVGNPTNEKLFF. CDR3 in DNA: TGTGCCAGCAGCGTCGGGAATCCAACTAATGAAAAACTGTTTTTT.